This T cell receptor (beta chain) stems from a study of blood T cell repertoires in COVID-19. Across the study: Samples representing acute and convalescent COVID-19 were sourced from the United States, Italy and Spain. From T cells, B-cell-depleted T cells, or PBMCs came the material, which was cDNA or gDNA.

In the original workflow: Amplification from reference gene primers served as the basis for estimated nucleated cell counts. TCRdb's table, derived via immunoSEQ multiplex PCR, lists solely in-frame clones and lacks some. V, J and clone size were drawn from that table, and D and trimming were deduced from the DNA. In the table there are 250,000 to 300,000 clones, around 88% of which are singletons. This clone has just one count. This sequence originates from a man aged 30 to 45 with active or convalescent COVID-19. The sequencing sample was made of peripheral blood.

CDR3 amino acids: CASSSPGTGFETQYF. The CDR3 DNA follows: TGCGCCAGCAGCTCCCCCGGGACAGGGTTTGAGACCCAGTACTTC. The chain employs TRBV5-1 and TRBJ2-5; TRBD1 aligns across 9 bases. CDR3 size: 15 residues. The V gene's germline CDR1 is SGHRS and CDR2 YFSETQ. Losses at the gene ends were 3 bases for V and 5 bases for J; bases not matched to a gene: 8.